Detailed here is one T cell receptor (beta chain). These data are taken from a study of blood T cell repertoires in COVID-19. V was pared by 7 bases and J by 4 bases, with 19 bases between. Germline CDR1 MNHNS, CDR2 SASEGT. The CDR3 covers 15 residues. TCRdb's copy holds only in-frame clones and misses some; the assay was immunoSEQ multiplex PCR. The sample contains some 57,000 clones, 82% of which appear only once. The V call is TRBV6-1, the J call TRBJ1-1; no definite D call. Sequencing was done on a sample of peripheral blood. The TCR was taken from a man older than 75 with COVID-19, enrolled during active disease. The CDR3, as DNA: TGTGCCAGCAACCCTCGGACTTCAACGAGCACTGAAGCTTTCTTT. Protein: CASNPRTSTSTEAFF.